What follows are 14 T cell receptor beta chains derived from one specimen sequenced in a study of blood T cell repertoires in COVID-19. This table comes from immunoSEQ multiplex PCR, and its TCRdb copy is limited to in-frame clones, with some not included. The sample holds some 260,000 clones, around 90% seen once. Sequenced sample: peripheral blood. Source of these receptors: a woman aged 70-85 years with COVID-19, enrolled during active disease.

The chain combines TRBV6-6 with TRBJ1-3; D is uncertain. V lost 2 bases to trimming and J lost 2 bases, with 7 bases between them. The CDR3 runs 14 residues. CDR1 is MNHNY, CDR2 SVGAGI, per germline (reference sequence). In nucleotides, the CDR3 is TGTGCCAGCAGTTACAGGGAGGCTGGAAACACCATATATTTT. It specifies CASSYREAGNTIYF.

The CDR3, as DNA: TGTGCCATCAGTGACTTCGGGGGGCAAGCTTTCTTT. Its translation is CAISDFGGQAFF. The chain recombines TRBV10-3 with TRBJ1-1; possible D gene TRBD1, 6 bases. CDR1 ENHRY and CDR2 SYGVKD come from the germline V gene. The V end was cut by 3 bases, the J end by 9 bases, with 11 bases between. The CDR3 sequence is 12 residues long.

The chain recombines TRBV6-5 with TRBJ2-7; 8 bases agree with TRBD2. Germline CDR1 and CDR2: MNHEY and SVGAGI. Trimming removed 6 bases from V and 3 bases from J; junction bases left unmatched: 4. The CDR3 covers 13 residues. CDR3: CASSDSGNYEQYF. The CDR3 DNA reads as TGTGCCAGCAGCGATAGCGGGAACTACGAGCAGTACTTC.

CDR3 in amino acids: CSVAGQGRDTQYF. The CDR3 nucleotides are TGCAGCGTTGCAGGACAGGGGCGGGATACGCAGTATTTT. The chain combines TRBV29-1 with TRBJ2-3, with 9 bases fitting TRBD1. V lost 4 bases and J lost 6; bases outside the gene matches: 5. This CDR3 comprises 13 residues. The germline V gene has CDR1 SQVTM and CDR2 ANQGSEA.

The table lists this clone with a few counts. This chain uses TRBV5-1 with TRBJ1-3; D remains unclear. The CDR3 runs 18 residues. The germline CDR1 and CDR2 sequences are SGHRS and YFSETQ. Trimming cost V 0 bases and J 0 bases, with 16 bases left between them. The CDR3 DNA reads TGCGCCAGCAGCTTGGTGCCTAGCACCACAGTCTCTGGAAACACCATATATTTT. It is translated as CASSLVPSTTVSGNTIYF.

This clone was detected once. The chain couples TRBV3-1 (or the pseudogene TRBV3-2) to TRBJ2-1, with a weak D call TRBD1 (5 bases). Germline CDR1 is LGHDT and CDR2 is YNNKEL (reference sequence). The V and J ends lost 3 bases and 1 base respectively, with 7 bases between them. The CDR3 has 14 amino acids. The CDR3 is CASSHRGSYNEQFF. Here the CDR3 DNA reads TGTGCCAGCAGCCATAGGGGATCCTACAATGAGCAGTTCTTC.

V usage is TRBV7-9 and J usage is TRBJ2-7, with unresolved D. CDR1 and CDR2 from the germline V gene are SEHNR and FQNEAQ (reference sequence). The CDR3 totals 13 residues. The V end lost 6 bases, the J end lost 4 bases, and 13 bases lay between the germline ends. CDR3: CASSSRTYYEQYF. CDR3 bases: TGTGCCAGCAGTAGCCGTACATATTACGAGCAGTACTTC.

This CDR3 is CASSFGGSETQYF. CDR3 nucleotide sequence: TGTGCCAGCAGTTTCGGTGGGAGCGAGACCCAGTACTTC. This chain connects TRBV27 to TRBJ2-5; TRBD2 is a possible D gene (5 bases). Germline lookup yields CDR1 MNHEY and CDR2 SMNVEV (reference sequence). CDR3 length: 13 amino acids. Trimming stripped 3 bases from V and 5 bases from J, with 10 bases between.

The rearrangement joins TRBV4-1 to TRBJ2-5; TRBD1 is a possible D gene (6 bases). The length of the CDR3 is 14 residues. CDR1 MGHRA and CDR2 YSYEKL come from the germline V gene. V was clipped by 4 bases and J by 4 bases, with 13 bases between them. CDR3 loop: CASSRTAVGETQYF. The CDR3 bases are TGCGCCAGCAGCCGGACAGCAGTTGGAGAGACCCAGTACTTC.

The chain is built from TRBV19 and TRBJ2-7; a weak D match, TRBD1 (6 bases). Between the trimmed V and J ends, which lost 5 bases and 2 bases, there was a span of 16 bases. CDR3 length: 15 residues. Germline V gene data show CDR1 as LNHDA and CDR2 as SQIVND (reference sequence). CDR3 nucleotide sequence: TGTGCCAGTAGTCCCAGGGGCGAGGGGCCCTACGAGCAGTACTTC. This encodes CASSPRGEGPYEQYF.

This chain uses TRBV25-1 with TRBJ1-5; D gene ambiguous. Germline CDR1 is MGHDK and CDR2 is SYGVNS. CDR3 length: 17 residues. The ends were cut back, 3 bases at V and 2 bases at J, with 17 bases in the middle. This CDR3 reads CASSDATVNRCNQPQHF. Here the CDR3 DNA reads TGTGCCAGCAGTGACGCTACTGTCAACCGCTGCAATCAGCCCCAGCATTTT.

The chain carries TRBV5-1 and TRBJ2-1; TRBD2 matches 7 bases. V was pared by 0 bases and J by 2 bases, with 2 bases of the junction left unmatched. Germline CDR1 reads SGHRS; CDR2 reads YFSETQ. This CDR3 is built from 15 residues. The CDR3 spells CASSLGLAAYNEQFF. The CDR3 DNA follows: TGCGCCAGCAGCTTGGGCCTAGCGGCCTACAATGAGCAGTTCTTC.

CDR3 bases: TGTGCCACCACCATACAACGACAGGGGGACAATGAAAAACTGTTTTTT. It translates to CATTIQRQGDNEKLFF. J is TRBJ1-4 and V is TRBV24-1; 9 nucleotides agree with TRBD1. J gave up 5 bases and V 8 bases, and 11 bases lay outside the gene matches. Germline V CDR1 and CDR2: KGHDR, SFDVKD. This CDR3 contains 16 residues.

The chain couples TRBV5-8 to TRBJ2-2, with D possibly matching TRBD2 (6 bases). Germline-derived CDR1 and CDR2 are SGHTS and YDEGEE. The CDR3 sequence is 14 residues long. V dropped 4 bases and J dropped 4 bases, with 11 bases sitting between them. This chain's CDR3 is CASSRRDRTGELFF. As DNA, the CDR3 is TGTGCCAGCAGCCGGCGGGACCGCACCGGGGAGCTGTTTTTT.